This is a list of T cell receptor beta chains from one sample in a study of naive and memory T cell subsets. TCRdb re-analysed the 5' RACE reads in MiXCR, keeping a single row per CDR3 protein. The sample includes tens of thousands of distinct CDR3 sequences, approximately 8% of them seen just once. These receptors were taken from a female donor in good health. CDR3s include the opening cysteine and the closing phenylalanine or tryptophan. Each record gives: D gene, V gene, clone size, J gene, CDR3 DNA, CDR3 protein. D genes are given only for firm matches. Part of the rows lack a size; the others show once, few, many or a class for expanded clones.

TRBD2	TRBV24-1	NA	TRBJ2-1	TGTGCCACCAGTGATGTGTTAGCGGGCCACAATGAGCAGTTCTTC	CATSDVLAGHNEQFF
NA	TRBV28	many	TRBJ2-5	TGTGCCAGCAGTCAATCCGACCGGGACGAATACTTC	CASSQSDRDEYF
NA	TRBV10-2	few	TRBJ2-3	TGCGCCAGCAGTGAAATGAGCGGGCCAAGCACAGATACGCAGTATTTT	CASSEMSGPSTDTQYF
TRBD1	TRBV29-1	few	TRBJ2-5	TGCAGCGCAAACCTCGACAGGGCCCTCCAAGAGACCCAGTACTTC	CSANLDRALQETQYF
NA	TRBV18	few	TRBJ1-1	TGTGCCAGCTCGCCATTGGCAGGGATAAACACTGAAGCTTTCTTT	CASSPLAGINTEAFF
TRBD1	TRBV12-5	few	TRBJ1-2	TGTGCTAGTGGTTTGACTACAGGGGAACGATATGGCTACACCTTC	CASGLTTGERYGYTF
TRBD1	TRBV9	many	TRBJ1-5	TGTGCCAGCAGCAGGGACAGAGAAGGGCCCCAGCATTTT	CASSRDREGPQHF
TRBD2	TRBV9	few	TRBJ2-1	TGTGCCAGCAGCGTAGAGCTAGCGGTATACAATGAGCAGTTCTTC	CASSVELAVYNEQFF
NA	TRBV20-1	NA	TRBJ2-2	TGCAGTGCCCCCCTGACAGGACTGGTCGGGGAGCTGTTTTTT	CSAPLTGLVGELFF
NA	TRBV6-2/TRBV6-3	few	TRBJ1-1	TGTGCCAGCAGTAACCGGGACGGTTCGAACACTGAAGCTTTCTTT	CASSNRDGSNTEAFF
TRBD2	TRBV7-9	many	TRBJ2-2	TGTGCCAGCAGTCTAGCGGGAGGGCCGAGGACCGGGGAGCTGTTTTTT	CASSLAGGPRTGELFF
TRBD2	TRBV6-1	many	TRBJ2-3	TGTGCCAGCCCAGAATCCGGGGGGAGCACAGATACGCAGTATTTT	CASPESGGSTDTQYF
NA	TRBV30	many	TRBJ2-3	TGTGCCTGGAGTAGAGGGTCCATGAGAGCGTCTAGCACAGATACGCAGTATTTT	CAWSRGSMRASSTDTQYF
TRBD1	TRBV7-8	many	TRBJ2-1	TGTGCCAGCAGCTTAGCAGGGGGCGGGTATGAGCAGTTCTTC	CASSLAGGGYEQFF
NA	TRBV10-3	NA	TRBJ2-5	TGTGCCATCAGTGAGGGCCCCGGACAGCAAGAGACCCAGTACTTC	CAISEGPGQQETQYF
NA	TRBV30	few	TRBJ2-3	TGTGCCTGGAGTGCAGGGGGGACAGATACGCAGTATTTT	CAWSAGGTDTQYF
TRBD2	TRBV29-1	NA	TRBJ2-7	TGCAGCGTTGTAGCGGGACCAGGCTACGAGCAGTACTTC	CSVVAGPGYEQYF
NA	TRBV12-3/TRBV12-4	many	TRBJ1-2	TGTGCCAGCAGTTTACGCGGCCTAAGCACCTATGCCTATGGCTACACCTTC	CASSLRGLSTYAYGYTF
NA	TRBV7-6	many	TRBJ2-5	TGTGCCAGCAGCCTTAGCCCGGCAGGGGAGACCCAGTACTTC	CASSLSPAGETQYF
NA	TRBV20-1	NA	TRBJ1-5	TGCAGTGCGAGAAGGGCTAGCAATCAGCCCCAGCATTTT	CSARRASNQPQHF
TRBD2	TRBV6-2/TRBV6-3	many	TRBJ2-1	TGTGCCAGCAGGCCCGGGACTAGCGGGAGGGTCCGGGAGCAGTTCTTC	CASRPGTSGRVREQFF
NA	TRBV10-3	many	TRBJ1-1	TGTGCCATCAGAATCCGGGCCCCCGAGAACACTGAAGCTTTCTTT	CAIRIRAPENTEAFF
TRBD2	TRBV7-2	few	TRBJ2-3	TGTGCCAGCAGCTCCAATGGGGCGGGGGGGCCGGGAGATACGCAGTATTTT	CASSSNGAGGPGDTQYF
NA	TRBV3-1	few	TRBJ2-1	TGTGCCAGCAGCCACGTACCTTTTACCCGCGCGAGGCTAGCTTCCTACAATGAGCAGTTCTTC	CASSHVPFTRARLASYNEQFF
TRBD2	TRBV5-1	many	TRBJ2-7	TGCGCCAGCAGTGAATCTAGCGGGGGTTACGAGCAGTACTTC	CASSESSGGYEQYF
NA	TRBV11-2	few	TRBJ2-3	TGTGCCAGCAGCTTAGGTTGGGGAGCGAGCACAGATACGCAGTATTTT	CASSLGWGASTDTQYF
TRBD1	TRBV5-4	NA	TRBJ2-7	TGTGCCAGCGGCGCGAGGACAGGGCATAAGGAGCAGTACTTC	CASGARTGHKEQYF
TRBD2	TRBV2	many	TRBJ2-7	TGTGCCAGCAGTCCGGGACTAGCGGGACCTAACTCCTACGAGCAGTACTTC	CASSPGLAGPNSYEQYF